This T cell receptor (beta chain) was captured by sequencing in a study of T cell responses to AZD1222 COVID-19 vaccine. For the study at large: Doses given second, at about 4 or about 12 weeks, were pooled.

The V gene's germline CDR1 is SGDLS and CDR2 YYNGEE. CDR3 length equals 13 residues. V lost 3 bases and J lost 5, with 11 bases in between. In its sample, this clone was seen once. TCRdb's copy holds only in-frame clones and misses some; the assay was immunoSEQ multiplex PCR. Among under 200,000 clones listed, 91% were seen once. This sequence joins TRBV9 and TRBJ2-5; a possible D gene is TRBD1 (7 bases). The TCR was taken from an adult in good health. The material was peripheral blood, obtained on day 0 of AZD1222 vaccination. CDR3 sequence reads: CASSGSGGETQYF. In nucleotides, the CDR3 is TGTGCCAGCAGCGGGTCAGGGGGGGAGACCCAGTACTTC. Full variable domain (outside the CDR3, taken from reference TRBV9 and TRBJ2-5): DSGVTQTPKHLITATGQRVTLRCSPRSGDLSVYWYQQSLDQGLQFLIQYYNGEERAKGNILERFSAQQFPDLHSELNLSSLELGDSALYFCASSGSGGETQYFGPGTRLLVL.